The present TCR beta chain was sequenced within a study of blood T cells in healthy people across ages. Study at large: About one barcoded beta molecule per two T cells was the capture yield of template switching.

The CDR3 is 16 amino acids. In this sample, this clonotype turned up once. An end of the junction differs from the germline gene, which may be a read error. Primed by a sample-barcoded 5' primer and a J-beta primer mix, a second PCR proceeded for 7 to 11 cycles. Via MiXCR, TCRdb re-called the 5' RACE reads, giving one row per CDR3 protein. The data contain approximately 700,000 distinct CDR3 sequences, roughly 32% of them singletons. A minimum of 7 million PBMCs was isolated per sample. This TCR came from a woman older than 75 in good health. The sample consisted of blood. The J gene is TRBJ2-3, the V gene TRBV12-3 or TRBV12-4, with a weak D call TRBD2 (6 bases). DNA of the CDR3: TGTGCCAGCAGCTCTCGGGATGCGGCTAGCGCAGATACGGAGTATTTT. Amino acid sequence: CASSSRDAASADTEYF.